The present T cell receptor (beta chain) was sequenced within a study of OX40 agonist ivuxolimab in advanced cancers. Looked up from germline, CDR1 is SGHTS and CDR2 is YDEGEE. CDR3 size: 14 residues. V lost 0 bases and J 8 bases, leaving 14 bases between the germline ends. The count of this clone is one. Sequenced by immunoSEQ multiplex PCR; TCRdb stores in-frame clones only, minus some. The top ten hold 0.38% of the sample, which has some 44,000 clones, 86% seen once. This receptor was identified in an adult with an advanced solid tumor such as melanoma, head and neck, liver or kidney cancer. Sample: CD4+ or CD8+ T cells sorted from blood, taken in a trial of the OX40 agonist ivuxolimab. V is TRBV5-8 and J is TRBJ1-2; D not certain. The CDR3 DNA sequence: TGTGCCAGCAGCTTGGATAGGCACCTGGGGGGCTACACCTTC. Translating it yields CASSLDRHLGGYTF. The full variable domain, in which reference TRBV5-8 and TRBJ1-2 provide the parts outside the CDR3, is EAGVTQSPTHLIKTRGQQATLRCSPISGHTSVYWYQQALGLGLQFLLWYDEGEERNRGNFPPRFSGRQFPNYSSELNVNALELEDSALYLCASSLDRHLGGYTFGSGTRLTVV.